This TCR beta chain was identified in a study of regulatory T cells in long-lasting Graves disease. Construction of TCR beta libraries relied on iRepertoire HTBI primers and on Arm-PCR targeting CDR3 regions. TCRdb re-called the multiplex PCR reads through MiXCR, storing one row per CDR3 protein. The data show about 620,000 distinct CDR3 sequences, 15% to 20% seen once. This clonotype was detected a few times. At one end the junction does not follow the germline gene, possibly because of a read error. Germline V gene sequence: CDR1 SGHDT, CDR2 YYEEEE. This CDR3 is 15 amino acids long. Sample time point: newly diagnosed GD, antithyroid drugs for less than 3 months. PBMC-derived RNA was used for the TCR library. This sample was also put to use in a study of T cells in Graves' hyperthyroidism and ophthalmopathy.

V and J are TRBV5-6 and TRBJ2-6; TRBD1 is a possible D gene (5 bases). The receptor comes from a woman aged 30 to 39 with Graves disease. The sample here was peripheral blood mononuclear cells (PBMCs), taken at new diagnosis, from a patient treated with antithyroid drugs. As DNA, the CDR3 is TGTGCCAGCACCTTGGTGACAGTGGCGGCCAACGTCCTGACTTTC. Protein product: CASTLVTVAANVLTF.